This T cell receptor beta chain was observed in a study of breast tumors, draining lymph nodes, adjacent tissues. Study-wide findings and caveats: Tumors had less TCR diversity than lymph nodes, more than nontumor tissue. Findings are consistent with lymph node origin and intratumoral expansion of most tumor T cells. Tumor T cell lymph node origin was a supported hypothesis, not proven.

TCRdb passed the multiplex PCR reads through MiXCR, listing each CDR3 protein once. The sample lists approximately 190,000 distinct CDR3 sequences, approximately 33% occurring once. This clonotype was observed at least ten times. The antigen is undetermined. Germline CDR1 reads SGHTA; CDR2 reads FQGTGA. CDR3 size: 17 residues. V trimming: 5 bases; J trimming: 0 bases; junction bases outside the gene matches: 6. Breast cancer patients provided tissue from their axillary draining lymph nodes. J is TRBJ2-3 and V is TRBV7-3; 12 positions match TRBD2. The sequencing sample was made of axillary lymph node tissue. The origin of this receptor is a female donor with breast cancer. Some clones in this sample may be carry-over from other donors' samples. CDR3 sequence reads: CASSPGLAGTSTDTQYF. CDR3 nucleotide sequence: TGTGCCAGCAGCCCGGGACTAGCGGGTACTAGCACAGATACGCAGTATTTT.